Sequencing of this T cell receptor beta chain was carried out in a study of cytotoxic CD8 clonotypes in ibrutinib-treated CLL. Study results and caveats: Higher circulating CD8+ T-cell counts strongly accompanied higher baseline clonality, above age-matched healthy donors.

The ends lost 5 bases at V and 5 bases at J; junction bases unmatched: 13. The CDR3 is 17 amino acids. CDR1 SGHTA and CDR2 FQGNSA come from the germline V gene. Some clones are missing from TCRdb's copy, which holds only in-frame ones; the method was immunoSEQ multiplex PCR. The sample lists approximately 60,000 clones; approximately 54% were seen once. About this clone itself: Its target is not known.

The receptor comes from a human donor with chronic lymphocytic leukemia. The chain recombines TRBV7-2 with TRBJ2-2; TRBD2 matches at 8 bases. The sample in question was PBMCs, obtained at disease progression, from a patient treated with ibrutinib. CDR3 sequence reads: CASSPRGAGGGTGELFF. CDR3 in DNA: TGTGCCAGCAGCCCTCGAGGGGCGGGGGGTGGAACCGGGGAGCTGTTTTTT. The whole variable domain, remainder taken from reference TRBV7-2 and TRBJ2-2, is GAGVSQSPSNKVTEKGKDVELRCDPISGHTALYWYRQSLGQGLEFLIYFQGNSAPDKSGLPSDRFSAERTGGSVSTLTIQRTQQEDSAVYLCASSPRGAGGGTGELFFGEGSRLTVL.